This is a list of T cell receptor beta chains from one sample in a study of T-cell reconstitution after alpha-beta-depleted transplantation in children. Each CDR3 protein gets one entry after TCRdb re-called the PCR reads with MiXCR. The repertoire holds about 580,000 distinct CDR3 sequences, with around 23% as singletons. This material consisted of PBMCs, mostly from graft donor cells, taken 360 days after TCRalphabeta/CD19-depleted stem cell transplant. These receptors were obtained from a boy under two years old who had a stem cell transplant for acute myeloid leukemia, so the T cells may come from the graft donor. Each CDR3 is given with its conserved first and last residue. Fields, in order: V gene, clone size, D gene, J gene, CDR3 protein, CDR3 DNA. The D gene is left open where the match is weak. Not all rows give a size; the values are once, few, many and, for expanded clones, a class.

TRBV15	-	-	TRBJ2-3	CATSRATLRGLRGTDTQYF	TGTGCCACCAGCAGAGCCACACTCCGGGGGCTTAGGGGCACAGATACGCAGTATTTT
TRBV18	-	TRBD1	TRBJ2-3	CASSPRRTGSGTDTQYF	TGTGCCAGCTCACCACGAAGGACAGGGAGCGGCACAGATACGCAGTATTTT
TRBV20-1	many	TRBD1	TRBJ2-2	CSAGDSYTGELFF	TGCAGTGCTGGGGACAGTTACACCGGGGAGCTGTTTTTT
TRBV18	many	-	TRBJ2-1	CASSPDQFF	TGTGCCAGCTCACCAGATCAGTTCTTC
TRBV15	few	TRBD2	TRBJ2-3	CATSKGGGAGDTQYF	TGTGCCACCAGTAAAGGCGGGGGGGCCGGAGATACGCAGTATTTT
TRBV3-1	-	TRBD2	TRBJ2-1	CASSQRGAGGGDSQQFF	TGTGCCAGCAGCCAAAGAGGGGCGGGGGGCGGAGATAGTCAGCAGTTCTTC
TRBV20-1	-	-	TRBJ2-7	CSARLTGFYEQYF	TGCAGTGCTAGGCTCACAGGGTTCTACGAGCAGTACTTC
TRBV27	-	TRBD1	TRBJ2-1	CASSLRDRDYNEQFF	TGTGCCAGCAGTTTAAGGGACAGGGACTACAATGAGCAGTTCTTC
TRBV11-2	-	-	TRBJ1-1	CASSSTRERPFGAFF	TGTGCCAGCAGCTCTACTCGGGAACGGCCGTTCGGGGCTTTCTTT
TRBV12-3/TRBV12-4	few	-	TRBJ2-7	CASSRRQVGADEQYF	TGTGCCAGCAGCCGCCGACAGGTAGGGGCGGACGAGCAGTACTTC
TRBV20-1	many	-	TRBJ2-7	CSASDRDLYEQYF	TGCAGTGCCTCCGACAGGGACTTGTACGAGCAGTACTTC
TRBV7-9	-	-	TRBJ2-7	CASSLSSLYEQYF	TGTGCCAGCAGCTTAAGCTCGCTCTACGAGCAGTACTTC
TRBV20-1	many	TRBD2	TRBJ2-1	CSARASGGAGEQFF	TGCAGTGCTAGGGCCAGCGGGGGGGCGGGTGAGCAGTTCTTC
TRBV5-6	many	-	TRBJ2-2	CASSLMGGNTGELFF	TGTGCCAGCAGCTTGATGGGGGGGAACACCGGGGAGCTGTTTTTT
TRBV30	-	-	TRBJ1-1	CAWIGGAGAGTEAFF	TGTGCCTGGATTGGGGGGGCAGGGGCGGGGACTGAAGCTTTCTTT
TRBV5-6	-	-	TRBJ2-3	CASSILPGRPDTQYF	TGTGCCAGCAGCATACTCCCGGGACGCCCAGATACGCAGTATTTT
TRBV25-1	many	-	TRBJ2-5	CASSVWGPQETQYF	TGTGCCAGCAGTGTTTGGGGGCCCCAGGAGACCCAGTACTTC
TRBV6-2/TRBV6-3	-	-	TRBJ2-4	CASSYFGPGNIQYF	-
TRBV20-1	-	-	TRBJ1-6	CSARAGAGNSPLHF	TGCAGTGCTAGGGCAGGGGCTGGTAATTCACCCCTCCACTTT
TRBV28	few	-	TRBJ1-1	CASSFPFQGSTEAFF	TGTGCCAGCAGTTTCCCCTTCCAGGGGAGCACTGAAGCTTTCTTT
TRBV7-3	many	TRBD1	TRBJ2-1	CASSFGTGTINEQFF	TGTGCCAGCAGCTTCGGGACAGGGACGATCAATGAGCAGTTCTTC
TRBV7-2	-	-	TRBJ2-5	CASRLPGEKTQYF	TGTGCCAGCAGACTGCCAGGGGAGAAGACCCAGTACTTC
TRBV4-3	few	-	TRBJ2-1	CASSHGGGPNEQFF	TGCGCCAGCAGCCACGGAGGGGGCCCCAATGAGCAGTTCTTC
TRBV3-1	many	-	TRBJ1-2	CASSQEERGRYGYTF	TGTGCCAGCAGCCAAGAGGAGAGGGGCCGCTATGGCTACACCTTC
TRBV20-1	-	-	TRBJ2-3	CSARSQPGTDTQYF	TGCAGTGCTAGAAGTCAGCCAGGCACAGATACGCAGTATTTT
TRBV29-1	many	-	TRBJ2-4	CSVQWTYRANIQYF	TGCAGCGTCCAGTGGACCTACCGGGCGAACATTCAGTACTTC
TRBV20-1	few	-	TRBJ2-7	CSASRDRHPYEQYF	TGCAGTGCTAGCCGAGACAGGCACCCCTACGAGCAGTACTTC
TRBV11-2	many	-	TRBJ2-1	CASSYTGNKGNEQFF	TGTGCCAGCAGCTACACAGGGAACAAGGGCAATGAGCAGTTCTTC
TRBV9	-	-	TRBJ2-5	CASSVNSGQTQYF	TGTGCCAGCAGCGTGAATAGTGGGCAGACCCAGTACTTC
TRBV20-1	few	-	TRBJ2-7	CSARGTAWGEQYF	TGCAGTGCTAGGGGGACGGCCTGGGGCGAGCAGTACTTC
TRBV12-3/TRBV12-4	-	-	TRBJ2-1	CASSWGEWNEQFF	TGTGCCAGCAGTTGGGGTGAGTGGAATGAGCAGTTCTTC